Here is one TCR beta chain with its context. The clone's antigen remains unknown. Per-base qualities were not stored, and no clone one base away is much larger. This sample is drawn from a study of blood T cell repertoires in COVID-19 (TCRdb year 2020). Regarding the study in general: Samples covering the acute and convalescent phases of COVID-19 were provided by collaborators in the United States, Italy and Spain. Where HLA class I and class II types were available, the types were taken from metadata supplied by the sample provider, not from assay-based typing. The dataset comprised deeply sampled blood TCRbeta repertoires from subjects exposed to, actively infected with, or recovered from COVID-19. Sample metadata almost always included a de-identified subject ID, COVID-19 status, age in years and sex. The material from the prospective study consisted of cDNA or gDNA derived from T cells, B-cell-depleted T cells, or PBMCs. The repertoires were released in a freely available public database meant as a resource for research on the immune response to SARS-CoV-2. The samples were drawn from two sources: the first 160 participants of the ongoing ImmuneRACE study, and over 1,000 subjects contributed by 6 global collaborators. Broad study findings and their caveats: Clinical and demographic metadata were provided uncurated, with the amount varying by source and participant.

Enrolling through a virtual design, the prospective study's participants ranged in age from roughly 18 to 90 years and lived across some 23 United States geographic areas. Cohort assignment in the prospective study relied on participant-reported clinical history from a screening survey and a study questionnaire. Exposed participants were defined as having been in contact with someone with a PCR-confirmed or clinician-diagnosed COVID-19 case within 2 weeks of study entry. In the prospective study, whole blood, serum and a nasopharyngeal or oropharyngeal swab were collected from each participant by mobile phlebotomists. Additional blood draws and questionnaires over an approximately two-month period could optionally be provided by prospective study participants. Prospective study blood samples were shipped either frozen or at room temperature before DNA extraction. CDR3 length: 16 amino acids, cysteine to phenylalanine. The DNA shown is the 48-base CDR3, in frame from base 1. Germline trimming amounts to 0 bases on V and 7 bases on J, with 7 as the count of junction bases outside the gene matches. Taken from the germline V gene, the CDR1 and CDR2 loops are LGHNA and YSLEER.

The immunoSEQ Assay, a bias-controlled multiplex PCR, was used to amplify TCRbeta CDR3 regions from genomic DNA. In the authors' own workflow: The number of nucleated cells in each sample was estimated by amplification of reference gene primers within the assay. To quantify the absolute abundance of each unique TCRbeta CDR3 rearrangement, sequence reads were collapsed and filtered. For each sample, productive Simpson clonality was calculated as the square root of Simpson's diversity index across productive rearrangements. In TCRdb, the immuneACCESS table is reduced to in-frame sequences with V and J assigned. These tables do not hold every clone; where another copy was compared, an unresolved V gene accounts for under half, and the others remain unexplained. That table gives V, J and clone size, and the DNA gave D and trimming. The sample records hundreds of thousands of clones, about 88% of which are singletons. In total, the top ten clones hold 1.4% to 1.5% of the sample.

The chain couples TRBV4-3 to TRBJ1-5, and 9 bases in between align with TRBD1. Material for sequencing was PBMCs or T cells enriched from blood (not recorded which). The sequence derives from a woman between 18 and 29 years old who had been exposed to COVID-19. The CDR3: CASSQDVGTGFQPQHF. The nucleotide sequence reads TGCGCCAGCAGCCAAGATGTTGGGACAGGGTTCCAGCCCCAGCATTTT.